This note documents a single T cell receptor beta chain sequence. Its antigen is undetermined. Vbeta (60) and Jbeta (13) primers were used in the PCR. The assay was immunoSEQ multiplex PCR, and TCRdb's table has in-frame clones only and misses some. Of roughly 80,000 clones detected, over 70% appear once; the ten largest clones hold 7% to 8.5%. This entry is derived from a study of cytomegalovirus exposure and HLA in healthy donors. Study outcomes and limitations: The study put 150 to 200 TCR beta chains on its list as cytomegalovirus-associated. The only immune exposure information that was available was CMV serostatus.

In germline, CDR1 is MNHEY, CDR2 SVGAGI. V lost 0 bases and J 0 bases, leaving 8 bases between the germline ends. CDR3 length: 15 amino acids. The sample was PBMCs. The chain joins TRBV6-5 to TRBJ1-1; D is undetermined. The receptor's source is a woman aged 40 to 50 in good health and CMV-seronegative. DNA for the CDR3: TGTGCCAGCAGTTACTCAACAGCTATGAACACTGAAGCTTTCTTT. Its translation: CASSYSTAMNTEAFF.